This TCR beta chain was identified in a study of blood T cell repertoires in COVID-19. The CDR3 consists of 13 residues. Trimming cost V 1 base and J 8 bases, with 11 bases left between them. Germline V gene data show CDR1 as SQVTM and CDR2 as ANQGSEA. As originally analysed: Quantification of nucleated cells was approximated via reference gene primer amplification. TCRdb's copy holds only in-frame clones and misses some; the assay was immunoSEQ multiplex PCR. V and J calls and clone size are those listed in that table; D and trimming were worked out from the DNA. The sample holds about 170,000 clones, around 81% seen once.

Sequenced sample: peripheral blood. This chain uses TRBV29-1 with TRBJ1-4; no reliable D call. This sequence originates from a man aged 65 to 85 with active or convalescent COVID-19. The CDR3 DNA is TGCAGCGTTGAAGGAAATTATCAGGAAAAACTGTTTTTT. Protein: CSVEGNYQEKLFF.